One and the same sample provided the 32 T cell receptor beta chains below, sequenced in a study of blood T cells in healthy people across ages (dated by TCRdb to 2015 to 2017). Library generation was performed with 5' RACE. Sequenced on an Illumina HiSeq 2500. The second PCR ran for about 6 to 11 cycles and used a J-beta primer mix along with a sample-barcoded 5' primer. In-frame beta chains were kept once TCRdb had trimmed the public reads at Q25 with fastp and called clones with MiXCR. Merged by CDR3 protein, the rows form single entries marked with the most common genes and DNA. The sample table records under 950,000 distinct CDR3 sequences; approximately 22% of these occur just once. The top ten hold roughly 22% of the sample. Sequencing input: blood. All receptors come from a man between 65 and 85 years old in good health.

V gene TRBV6-1 combines with J gene TRBJ1-3, with unresolved D. The CDR3 has 16 amino acids. The V gene's germline CDR1 is MNHNS and CDR2 SASEGT. V was shortened by 8 bases and J by 4 bases, with 21 bases between the two germline ends. Written as DNA, the CDR3 is TGTGCCAGCCAGAGATTTCCCGGCGGCATGGGAAACACCATATATTTT. Its protein is CASQRFPGGMGNTIYF.

This clonotype appeared a few times. The rearrangement joins TRBV30 to TRBJ2-1, with unresolved D. Germline values: CDR1 GTSNPN, CDR2 SVGIG (reference sequence). CDR3 size: 14 residues. Trimming took off 6 bases at V and 0 bases at J, with 12 bases between the two ends. The CDR3 here is CACVSIRSYNEQFF. The CDR3 nucleotides are TGTGCCTGTGTGAGCATCCGCTCCTACAATGAGCAGTTCTTC.

In regard to this clonotype: At one boundary the junction diverges from the germline segment, which might be a read error. The genes are TRBV6-2 or TRBV6-3 and TRBJ2-1; D perhaps matches TRBD1 (5 bases). Per the germline V gene, CDR1 is MNHEY and CDR2 is SVGEGT. The CDR3 covers 13 residues. The CDR3 DNA sequence: TGTACCAGCAGTGACAGAGCCTACAATGAGCAGTTCTTC. Translated, it gives CTSSDRAYNEQFF.

The table lists this clonotype with a few counts. This chain uses TRBV12-3 or TRBV12-4 with TRBJ2-7; D possibly matches TRBD1 or TRBD2 (5 bases each). The V gene lost 0 bases and the J gene lost 3 bases, with 12 bases spanning the gap. The CDR3 loop spans 15 amino acids. The CDR3 nucleotides are TGTGCCAGCAGTTTAGCGCGGGCAGGGAGCTACGAGCAGTACTTC. Its protein is CASSLARAGSYEQYF.

The V and J genes are TRBV7-9 and TRBJ1-1; D might be TRBD1 (6 bases). V lost 5 bases, J lost 4 bases, and 14 bases lay in between. This CDR3 contains 14 residues. Germline values: CDR1 SEHNR, CDR2 FQNEAQ (reference sequence). The CDR3 DNA sequence: TGTGCCAGCAGCCCCATCACAGGGCTCACTGAAGCTTTCTTT. Its translation is CASSPITGLTEAFF.

This clonotype was seen a handful of times. The chain employs TRBV14 and TRBJ2-1; D assignment may be TRBD1 or TRBD2 (5 bases each). The germline CDR1 and CDR2 sequences are SGHDN and FVKESK. The CDR3 sequence is 17 residues long. The germline V and J ends were trimmed by 1 base and 4 bases, with 17 bases remaining between them. CDR3 in amino acids: CASSQAWGHRGYNEQFF. The CDR3 DNA reads as TGTGCCAGCAGCCAAGCTTGGGGCCACCGAGGGTACAATGAGCAGTTCTTC.

The chain is built from TRBV11-2 and TRBJ1-4; maybe TRBD1 (6 bases). This CDR3 has 14 residues. Germline CDR1 and CDR2: SGHAT and FQNNGV. V was shortened by 1 base and J by 5 bases, with 8 bases between the two germline ends. The chain's CDR3 is CASSLGGQNEKLFF. DNA for the CDR3: TGTGCCAGCAGCTTAGGGGGACAAAATGAAAAACTGTTTTTT.

The chain employs TRBV7-2 and TRBJ2-3; D possibly corresponds to TRBD1 (5 bases). Germline V CDR1 and CDR2: SGHTA, FQGNSA. This CDR3 has 16 residues. Trimming took off 2 bases at V and 0 bases at J, with 12 bases between the two ends. CDR3 sequence: CASSLRQGPSTDTQYF. CDR3 DNA: TGTGCCAGCAGCTTAAGGCAGGGCCCTAGCACAGATACGCAGTATTTT.

This clonotype was observed a handful of times. The V gene is TRBV6-6, the J gene TRBJ2-3; no clear D gene. The germline V gene has CDR1 MNHNY and CDR2 SVGAGI (reference sequence). This CDR3 is built from 12 residues. V lost 6 bases, J lost 8 bases, and 12 bases lay in between. This CDR3 is CASSQARGTQYF. The CDR3 coding sequence is TGTGCCAGCAGCCAGGCCCGCGGTACGCAGTATTTT.

The chain couples TRBV7-2 to TRBJ2-5; D unresolved. Near its end, the DNA agrees better with TRBJ2-1, so the J call may be wrong. This CDR3 region has 15 residues. Germline values: CDR1 SGHTA, CDR2 FQGNSA. The CDR3 nucleotides are TGTGCCAGCAGCTTATGGCTACGAGCCTACAATGAGCAGTTCTTC. Translating it yields CASSLWLRAYNEQFF.

V and J are TRBV7-9 and TRBJ2-5; 8 bases agree with TRBD1. TRBJ2-7 explains the end of the DNA better; the J call may be wrong. This CDR3 is built from 13 residues. CDR1 is SEHNR, CDR2 FQNEAQ, per germline (reference sequence). The CDR3 sequence: CASSGQGYYEQYF. The DNA of the CDR3 is TGTGCCAGCAGTGGACAGGGCTACTACGAGCAGTACTTC.

DNA of the CDR3: TGTGCCAGCAGTTTGAGGAGCGGGCCTTCCAATGAGCAGTTCTTC. The encoded protein is CASSLRSGPSNEQFF. V gene TRBV12-3 or TRBV12-4 combines with J gene TRBJ2-1, with D tentatively TRBD2 (6 bases). The CDR3 has 15 amino acids. The germline V and J ends were trimmed by 3 bases and 6 bases, with 15 bases remaining between them.

As concerns this clonotype: Its ends do not fully match the called genes, so a read error is possible. The chain combines TRBV7-6 with TRBJ1-3, with D maybe TRBD1 (5 bases). CDR1 and CDR2 from the germline V gene are SGHVS and FNYEAQ. This CDR3 spans 17 amino acids. As DNA, the CDR3 is TGTGTCAGCAGCTTAGGGGCAGGCGGCAGCTCTGGAAACACCATATATTTT. Amino acid sequence: CVSSLGAGGSSGNTIYF.

This clonotype has just a few counts. The chain joins TRBV18 to TRBJ2-5; D is unclear. The last part of the DNA fits TRBJ2-1 better; the J call may be wrong. The CDR3 runs 12 residues. Germline V gene sequence: CDR1 KGHSH, CDR2 LQKENI. The CDR3 region is CASSPQNNEQFF. CDR3 bases: TGTGCCAGCTCACCACAAAACAATGAGCAGTTCTTC.

In its sample, this clonotype was seen many times. This chain uses TRBV7-2 with TRBJ2-3, with D possibly matching TRBD1 (6 bases). CDR1 and CDR2 (germline): SGHTA, FQGNSA. Deletions cut 0 bases from V and 2 bases from J, with 6 bases between. The CDR3 runs to 14 residues. The CDR3 here is CASSLAGATDTQYF. As DNA, the CDR3 is TGTGCCAGCAGCTTAGCGGGGGCCACAGATACGCAGTATTTT.

The CDR3 nucleotides read TGTGCCAGTAGTGGTGGAAACACCATATATTTT. This gives the protein CASSGGNTIYF. The chain combines TRBV19 with TRBJ1-3; D is unresolved. The CDR3 consists of 11 residues. Germline CDR1 reads LNHDA; CDR2 reads SQIVND (reference sequence). V was clipped by 5 bases and J by 3 bases, with 2 bases between them.

This chain joins TRBV6-1 and TRBJ2-3; 15 nucleotides align to TRBD2. The CDR3 length is 19 residues. V was pared by 4 bases and J by 2 bases, with 10 bases of the junction left unmatched. The V gene's germline CDR1 is MNHNS and CDR2 SASEGT. In DNA, the CDR3 is TGTGCCAGCAGTGCGGGACTAGCGGGAGGACTGTCCTTCACAGATACGCAGTATTTT. This sequence encodes CASSAGLAGGLSFTDTQYF.

This clonotype was picked up a small number of times. The gene calls are TRBV7-8 and TRBJ2-7; TRBD1 is a possible D gene (6 bases). The J call may be wrong; the DNA end is better matched by TRBJ2-1. Germline V lookup: CDR1 SGHVS, CDR2 FQNEAQ. This CDR3 spans 14 amino acids. In nucleotides, the CDR3 is TGTGCCAGCAGCTTAGAACAGGGATACTCTGAGCAGTTCTTC. Translation: CASSLEQGYSEQFF.

Concerning this clonotype itself: The conserved closing phenylalanine or tryptophan is absent in this CDR3, likely reflecting a read error. The V and J genes are TRBV29-1 and TRBJ2-5; TRBD2 aligns across 7 bases. V lost 6 bases and J lost 1; bases outside the gene matches: 2. Per the germline V gene, CDR1 is SQVTM and CDR2 is ANQGSEA. This CDR3 has 12 residues. CDR3 region: CSVRTSQETQYL. The CDR3 nucleotides read TGCAGCGTGAGGACTAGCCAAGAGACCCAGTACCTC.

This chain's CDR3 is CASSYPGQGRGEQYF. For the CDR3, the DNA is TGTGCCAGCAGCTACCCGGGACAGGGTAGGGGCGAGCAGTACTTC. V usage is TRBV7-9 and J usage is TRBJ2-7; 9 nucleotides agree with TRBD1. The CDR3 is made up of 15 amino acids. The trim removed 4 bases at V and 6 bases at J, leaving 10 bases unmatched. Per the germline V gene, CDR1 is SEHNR and CDR2 is FQNEAQ (reference sequence).

This chain's CDR3 is CSAPDTNYGYTF. The CDR3 DNA reads as TGCAGTGCCCCGGACACAAACTATGGCTACACCTTC. V usage is TRBV20-1 and J usage is TRBJ1-2, with a weak D call TRBD1 (5 bases). V was shortened by 6 bases and J by 2 bases, with 10 bases between the two germline ends. Germline values: CDR1 DFQATT, CDR2 SNEGSKA (reference sequence). The CDR3 contains 12 residues.

The chain uses TRBV28 and TRBJ1-2; unclear D gene. This CDR3 comprises 12 residues. Trimming removed 8 bases at V and 5 bases at J, with 12 bases between. The germline gives CDR1 MDHEN, CDR2 SYDVKM. The CDR3 nucleotides are TGTGCCAGCGAATCTGGACTATATGGCTACACCTTC. It encodes CASESGLYGYTF.

The chain couples TRBV12-3 or TRBV12-4 to TRBJ1-4; 11 bases are a match to TRBD1. CDR3 length equals 15 residues. V lost 4 bases, J lost 7 bases, and 5 bases stayed unmatched. The CDR3: CASSSGQGAVEKLFF. The CDR3 DNA follows: TGTGCCAGCAGTTCAGGACAGGGGGCAGTTGAAAAACTGTTTTTT.

Remarks on this clonotype: One junction end does not reproduce the germline sequence, and a read error may be involved. The CDR3 sequence: CAIRNRVENGHTF. CDR3 DNA sequence: TGTGCCATCAGAAACAGGGTTGAGAATGGCCACACCTTC. The chain has TRBV10-3 and TRBJ1-2, with D possibly TRBD1 on 6 matching bases. From germline, CDR1 is ENHRY and CDR2 SYGVKD. The CDR3 has 13 amino acids.

The gene calls are TRBV5-6 and TRBJ2-5; 8 nucleotides line up with TRBD2. The assigned J gene may be wrong: the sequence end matches TRBJ2-7 better. The CDR3 covers 16 residues. Looked up from germline, CDR1 is SGHDT and CDR2 is YYEEEE. This CDR3 is CASRRSDGGGFYEQYV. CDR3 bases: TGTGCCAGCAGACGATCGGACGGCGGGGGGTTCTACGAGCAGTACGTC.

The chain joins TRBV20-1 to TRBJ2-7; D might be TRBD1 (6 bases). V was clipped by 5 bases and J by 1 base, with 15 bases between them. The CDR3 has 14 amino acids. CDR1 is DFQATT and CDR2 is SNEGSKA in the germline V gene (reference sequence). The CDR3 DNA is TGCAGTGCTGAAGGACAGTCATCTTCCTACGAGCAGTACTTC. Translated: CSAEGQSSSYEQYF.

The rearrangement links TRBV7-9 to TRBJ1-3; D ambiguous. Looked up from germline, CDR1 is SEHNR and CDR2 is FQNEAQ (reference sequence). The CDR3 spans 15 residues. V was pared by 7 bases and J by 4 bases, with 17 bases between. DNA for the CDR3: TGTGCCAGCACCCTAGACCGTGGTTCAGGAAACACCATATATTTT. Amino acids: CASTLDRGSGNTIYF.

At least ten counts were recorded for this clonotype. This chain connects TRBV20-1 to TRBJ2-6; D gene unclear. This CDR3 comprises 15 residues. Looked up from germline, CDR1 is DFQATT and CDR2 is SNEGSKA (reference sequence). Trimming took 0 bases from V and 0 from J, leaving 6 bases between them. The DNA for the CDR3 is TGCAGTGCTAGAGACAGAAGCTCTGGGGCCAACGTCCTGACTTTC. Residues: CSARDRSSGANVLTF.

This clonotype came up a few times. This chain links TRBV5-1 with TRBJ1-2; D may be TRBD1 (6 bases). Trimming pared 4 bases from V and 6 bases from J, leaving 10 bases between. The CDR3 contains 12 residues. Germline V gene lookup returns CDR1 SGHRS and CDR2 YFSETQ. CDR3 sequence: CASSDTGNGYTF. The CDR3 bases are TGCGCCAGCAGCGATACAGGGAATGGCTACACCTTC.

The rearrangement links TRBV5-1 to TRBJ2-1; the D is unclear. Germline assignment: CDR1 SGHRS and CDR2 YFSETQ. With 4 bases removed from V and 0 bases from J, the gap between germline ends came to 11 bases. This CDR3 spans 15 amino acids. CDR3 residues: CASSVLPSSYNEQFF. Written as DNA, the CDR3 is TGCGCCAGCAGCGTGCTGCCGAGCTCCTACAATGAGCAGTTCTTC.

V gene TRBV28 combines with J gene TRBJ1-6; possibly TRBD1 for D (5 bases). V was cut by 8 bases and J by 6 bases, with 26 bases left in between. From germline, CDR1 is MDHEN and CDR2 SYDVKM. The CDR3 sequence is 18 residues long. CDR3 DNA: TGTGCCAGCGCTCGACAGTCAGCCCGAATGAGTTCTAATTCACCCCTCCACTTT. Its translation is CASARQSARMSSNSPLHF.

This clonotype showed up many times. This chain connects TRBV10-3 to TRBJ2-5; D perhaps matches TRBD1 (6 bases). CDR1 is ENHRY, CDR2 SYGVKD, per germline. CDR3 length equals 14 residues. V was pared by 2 bases and J by 5 bases, with 12 bases between. The CDR3 region is CAISEGQNQETQYF. Written as DNA, the CDR3 is TGTGCCATCAGTGAGGGACAGAATCAGGAGACCCAGTACTTC.